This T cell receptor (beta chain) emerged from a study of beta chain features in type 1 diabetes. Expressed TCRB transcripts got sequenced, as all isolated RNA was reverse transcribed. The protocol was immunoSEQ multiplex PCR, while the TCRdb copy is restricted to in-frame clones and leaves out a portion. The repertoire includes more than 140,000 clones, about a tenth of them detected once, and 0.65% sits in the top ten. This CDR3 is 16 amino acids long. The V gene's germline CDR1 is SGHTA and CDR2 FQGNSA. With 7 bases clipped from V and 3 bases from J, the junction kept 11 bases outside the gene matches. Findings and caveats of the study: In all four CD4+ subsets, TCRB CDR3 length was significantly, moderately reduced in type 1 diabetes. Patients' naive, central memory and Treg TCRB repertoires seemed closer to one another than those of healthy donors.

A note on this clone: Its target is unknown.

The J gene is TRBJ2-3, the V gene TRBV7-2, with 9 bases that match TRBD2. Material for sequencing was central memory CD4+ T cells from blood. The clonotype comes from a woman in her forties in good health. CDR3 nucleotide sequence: TGTGCCAGCACCGCCCGCGGGGGGGCGGGTACAGATACGCAGTATTTT. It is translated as CASTARGGAGTDTQYF.